Below are 18 T cell receptor beta chains sequenced from a single sample in a study of shared clonotypes between healthy human individuals. The method was immunoSEQ multiplex PCR; TCRdb's version includes in-frame clones alone and lacks a portion of them. The table lists around 750,000 clones, over 65% of them singletons. The specimen was memory CD4+ T cells sorted from blood. As to subset: CD45RA-negative fraction. These receptors came from a woman in her 30s in good health.

This chain uses TRBV28 with TRBJ2-4, with a tentative D call TRBD1 (6 bases). The germline V and J ends were trimmed by 7 bases and 6 bases, with 16 bases remaining between them. The CDR3 runs to 14 residues. CDR1 and CDR2 from the germline V gene are MDHEN and SYDVKM. The CDR3, as DNA: TGTGCCAGCACCCCTTGGGGCAGGGGAAACATTCAGTACTTC. As protein: CASTPWGRGNIQYF.

The chain joins TRBV18 to TRBJ1-2; TRBD1 matches 10 bases. V trimming: 4 bases; J trimming: 5 bases; junction bases outside the gene matches: 10. The CDR3 consists of 16 residues. Germline V lookup: CDR1 KGHSH, CDR2 LQKENI. The CDR3 DNA reads as TGTGCCAGCTCACAGGGACAGGGGTCACTGGAGTATGGCTACACCTTC. Amino acid sequence: CASSQGQGSLEYGYTF.

J is TRBJ1-2 and V is TRBV19, with 10 bases that match TRBD1. The germline CDR1 and CDR2 sequences are LNHDA and SQIVND (reference sequence). V gave up 7 bases and J gave up 1 base; unmatched junction bases: 9. This CDR3 region has 16 residues. In nucleotides, the CDR3 is TGTGCCAGTAAAACCGGGACAGGGGTCATTAACTATGGCTACACCTTC. Translated: CASKTGTGVINYGYTF.

The CDR3 bases are TGCGCCAGCAGCTGGGGGGACAGGGACGGCGGTGGCTACACCTTC. Encoded protein: CASSWGDRDGGGYTF. V usage is TRBV5-1 and J usage is TRBJ1-2; the match to TRBD1 covers 9 bases. Losses at the gene ends were 3 bases for V and 7 bases for J; bases not matched to a gene: 10. Germline V lookup: CDR1 SGHRS, CDR2 YFSETQ. CDR3 length: 15 amino acids.

The chain uses TRBV27 and TRBJ2-5; 11 bases line up with TRBD2. CDR3 length equals 17 residues. Germline CDR1 is MNHEY and CDR2 is SMNVEV (reference sequence). The ends lost 5 bases at V and 5 bases at J; junction bases unmatched: 13. This CDR3 is CASSHGSGRGLGETQYF. CDR3 DNA sequence: TGTGCCAGCAGTCACGGTAGCGGGAGGGGACTGGGGGAGACCCAGTACTTC.

This clone came up many times. The V gene is TRBV11-3, the J gene TRBJ2-3; D ambiguous. The CDR3 contains 15 residues. Deletions cut 5 bases from V and 0 bases from J, with 12 bases between. Per germline, CDR1 SGHNT and CDR2 YENEEA. The CDR3 bases are TGTGCCAGCAGCCCGACCCCAGCGAGCACAGATACGCAGTATTTT. This codes for CASSPTPASTDTQYF.

This clone appeared a few times. V is TRBV27 and J is TRBJ2-3, with a possible D match to TRBD2 (7 bases). Trimming left V 7 bases short and J 3 bases short, with 11 bases between. Germline V CDR1 and CDR2: MNHEY, SMNVEV (reference sequence). This CDR3 contains 13 residues. The CDR3, as DNA: TGTGCCAGCAAGAGGGGGGGAACAGATACGCAGTATTTT. It encodes CASKRGGTDTQYF.

The table lists this clone with many counts. Other DNA sequences in the same sample also yield this CDR3. The V and J genes are TRBV15 and TRBJ1-2; D is ambiguous. Germline V gives CDR1 LNHNV, CDR2 YYDKDF (reference sequence). Trimming pared 0 bases from V and 6 bases from J, leaving 8 bases between. The CDR3 consists of 13 residues. The DNA of the CDR3 is TGTGCCACCAGCAGAGAGAGGAGGGATGGCTACACCTTC. Amino acids: CATSRERRDGYTF.

This clone was seen once. The chain uses TRBV15 and TRBJ2-1; D call uncertain. Germline V gene sequence: CDR1 LNHNV, CDR2 YYDKDF (reference sequence). The CDR3 has 16 amino acids. The germline V and J ends were trimmed by 3 bases and 0 bases, with 12 bases remaining between them. As DNA, the CDR3 is TGTGCCACCAGCAGGTCGCTTTGGGGCTCCTACAATGAGCAGTTCTTC. Translated: CATSRSLWGSYNEQFF. Based on the CDR3 plus reference TRBV15 and TRBJ2-1, the full variable domain is DAMVIQNPRYQVTQFGKPVTLSCSQTLNHNVMYWYQQKSSQAPKLLFHYYDKDFNNEADTPDNFQSRRPNTSFCFLDIRSPGLGDTAMYLCATSRSLWGSYNEQFFGPGTRLTVL.

This rearrangement joins TRBV6-5 to TRBJ2-1, with 8 nucleotides matching TRBD2. The CDR3 is made up of 14 amino acids. CDR1 and CDR2 from the germline V gene are MNHEY and SVGAGI. The V and J ends lost 7 bases and 9 bases, in that order; junction bases with no gene match: 11. CDR3 sequence reads: CASKVAGSPSEQFF. CDR3 bases: TGTGCCAGCAAAGTAGCGGGATCCCCCAGTGAGCAGTTCTTC.

The chain links TRBV5-4 to TRBJ2-3; 9 nucleotides align to TRBD1. Germline V gives CDR1 SGHNT, CDR2 YYREEE (reference sequence). The CDR3 is made up of 12 amino acids. V lost 4 bases, J lost 15 bases, and 9 bases stayed unmatched. The CDR3 nucleotides are TGTGCCAGCAGCCCGGGACAGGGAGAAAGATATTTT. The encoded protein is CASSPGQGERYF.

This clone was seen more than once but under ten times. This chain connects TRBV16 to TRBJ2-2, with TRBD1 identical over 10 bases. Trimming removed 7 bases from V and 2 bases from J; junction bases left unmatched: 10. Germline assignment: CDR1 KGHSY and CDR2 FQNENV. CDR3 length: 17 residues. Here the CDR3 reads CASTPMWTGGNTGELFF. CDR3 sequence (DNA): TGTGCCAGCACCCCAATGTGGACAGGGGGTAACACCGGGGAGCTGTTTTTT.

The V and J genes are TRBV28 and TRBJ1-2, with D maybe TRBD1 (5 bases). The V gene's germline CDR1 is MDHEN and CDR2 SYDVKM. Trimming left V 3 bases short and J 2 bases short, with 7 bases between. The CDR3 has 13 amino acids. CDR3 residues: CASSLDNNYGYTF. CDR3 nucleotide sequence: TGTGCCAGCAGTTTGGACAACAACTATGGCTACACCTTC.

This sequence joins TRBV21-1 and TRBJ2-1; TRBD2 is the table's D call, not checked against the DNA. TRBV21-1 is termed a pseudogene. The CDR3 runs to 17 residues. DNA of the CDR3: TGTGCCAGCAGCAACTCCGGGACTAGCGGGAGGCCCCATGAGCAGTTCTTC. Residues: CASSNSGTSGRPHEQFF.

The chain uses TRBV11-2 and TRBJ2-3; 11 nucleotides line up with TRBD2. CDR3 size: 18 residues. The V and J ends lost 5 bases and 1 base, in that order; junction bases with no gene match: 11. CDR1 and CDR2 (germline): SGHAT, FQNNGV. CDR3 sequence (DNA): TGTGCCAGCAGCCGATTAGCGGGAGGGCGACTCGGCACAGATACGCAGTATTTT. The encoded protein is CASSRLAGGRLGTDTQYF.

V gene TRBV7-2 combines with J gene TRBJ2-7; possibly TRBD2 for D (6 bases). The CDR3 has 15 amino acids. The ends were cut back, 9 bases at V and 7 bases at J, with 25 bases in the middle. Germline CDR1 SGHTA, CDR2 FQGNSA. DNA for the CDR3: TGTGCCAGGACCGCCGGCGGGACTTCCGGGGGTGAGCAGTACTTC. Translated: CARTAGGTSGGEQYF.

The CDR3 here is CASSQPGQASFF. The CDR3 bases are TGTGCCAGCAGCCAACCGGGACAGGCATCTTTCTTT. The rearrangement uses TRBV7-9 and TRBJ1-1, with 8 bases matching TRBD1. This CDR3 has 12 residues. J was trimmed by 12 bases and V by 5 bases; bases with no gene match: 8. Germline V lookup: CDR1 SEHNR, CDR2 FQNEAQ (reference sequence). Filled out from reference TRBV7-9 and TRBJ1-1, the complete variable domain reads DTGVSQNPRHKITKRGQNVTFRCDPISEHNRLYWYRQTLGQGPEFLTYFQNEAQLEKSRLLSDRFSAERPKGSFSTLEIQRTEQGDSAMYLCASSQPGQASFFGQGTRLTVV.

This clone was observed a single time. This chain joins TRBV28 and TRBJ1-6; a weak D match, TRBD1 (6 bases). The CDR3 totals 15 residues. Between the trimmed V and J ends, which lost 6 bases and 8 bases, there was a span of 17 bases. From germline, CDR1 is MDHEN and CDR2 SYDVKM. The CDR3 DNA is TGTGCCAGCAGGCGGGACATTCAACACCATTCACCCCTCCACTTT. Encoded protein: CASRRDIQHHSPLHF.